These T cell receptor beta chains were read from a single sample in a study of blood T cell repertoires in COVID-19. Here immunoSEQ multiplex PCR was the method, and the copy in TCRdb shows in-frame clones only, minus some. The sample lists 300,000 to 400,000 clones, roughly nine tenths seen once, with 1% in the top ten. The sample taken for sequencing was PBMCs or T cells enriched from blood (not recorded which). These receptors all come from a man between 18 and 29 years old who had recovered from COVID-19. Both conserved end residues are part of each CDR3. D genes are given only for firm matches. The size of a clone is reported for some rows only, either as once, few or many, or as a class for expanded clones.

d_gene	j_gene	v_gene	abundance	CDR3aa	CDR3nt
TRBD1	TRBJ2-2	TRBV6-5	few	CASNPNRGHTGELFF	TGTGCCAGCAATCCCAACAGGGGGCACACCGGGGAGCTGTTTTTT
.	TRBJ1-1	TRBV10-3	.	CAISDSGTEAFF	TGTGCCATCAGTGATTCAGGCACTGAAGCTTTCTTT
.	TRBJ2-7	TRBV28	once	CASSLQQGIVNF	TGTGCCAGCAGTCTACAACAGGGAATCGTGAACTTC
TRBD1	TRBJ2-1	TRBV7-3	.	CASSSDRGRTNEQFF	TGTGCCAGCAGCTCGGACAGGGGGCGCACCAATGAGCAGTTCTTC
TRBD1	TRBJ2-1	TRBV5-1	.	CASSQSWDSNEQFF	TGCGCCAGCAGCCAATCCTGGGACAGCAATGAGCAGTTCTTC
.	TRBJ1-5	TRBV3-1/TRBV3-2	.	CASSQGGSLGNQPQHF	TGTGCCAGCAGCCAAGGGGGCAGTCTGGGGAATCAGCCCCAGCATTTT
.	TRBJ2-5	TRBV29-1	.	CSVEDLSVAETQYF	TGCAGCGTTGAAGATCTAAGTGTAGCAGAGACCCAGTACTTC
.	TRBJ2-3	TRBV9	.	CASSVERDTQYF	TGTGCCAGCAGCGTGGAGAGGGATACGCAGTATTTT
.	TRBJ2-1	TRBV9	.	CASSARGAGEYNEQFF	TGTGCCAGCAGCGCCCGGGGGGCGGGGGAATACAATGAGCAGTTCTTC
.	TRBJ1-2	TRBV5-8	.	CASSRRTTSDYGYTF	TGTGCCAGCAGCCGGAGGACGACTAGTGACTATGGCTACACCTTC
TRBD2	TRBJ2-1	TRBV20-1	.	CSASILAGLYNEQFF	TGCAGTGCTAGTATCCTAGCGGGACTATACAATGAGCAGTTCTTC
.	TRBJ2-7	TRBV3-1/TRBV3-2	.	CASSPRSSSYEQYF	TGTGCCAGCAGCCCCCGGTCTAGTTCCTACGAGCAGTACTTC
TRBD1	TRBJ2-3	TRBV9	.	CASSVKGTGGSDTQYF	TGTGCCAGCAGCGTAAAAGGGACAGGGGGCTCAGATACGCAGTATTTT
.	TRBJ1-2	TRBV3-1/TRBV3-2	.	CASSPGASYGYTF	TGTGCCAGCAGCCCAGGGGCCTCCTATGGCTACACCTTC
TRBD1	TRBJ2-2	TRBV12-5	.	CASGLMGTGGTGELFF	TGTGCTAGTGGTTTGATGGGGACAGGGGGCACCGGGGAGCTGTTTTTT
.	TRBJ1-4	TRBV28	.	CASSLATVNEKLFF	TGTGCCAGCAGTTTAGCGACAGTTAATGAAAAACTGTTTTTT
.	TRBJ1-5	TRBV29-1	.	CSAGSTGNQPQHF	TGCAGCGCGGGATCAACAGGGAATCAGCCCCAGCATTTT
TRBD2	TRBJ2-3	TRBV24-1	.	CATSDLSVGTGGDTQYF	TGTGCCACCAGTGATTTATCCGTTGGGACGGGAGGAGATACGCAGTATTTT
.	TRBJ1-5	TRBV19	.	CASSGSGNQPQHF	TGTGCCAGTAGTGGGTCAGGGAATCAGCCCCAGCATTTT